The present entry profiles one T cell receptor (beta chain) with its context. Time point here: after neoadjuvant nivolumab, at surgical resection. The sample is drawn from a study of neoadjuvant anti-PD-1 for oral cavity cancer. In the study overall: Patients mostly received three to four biweekly nivolumab doses at 3 mg/kg before surgery.

The repertoire was sequenced with immunoSEQ multiplex PCR; TCRdb's copy has only in-frame clones and lacks some. This sample carries more than 11,000 clones, over 55% of them seen once, and the ten largest clones take 2.5% to 3%. The CDR3 is 15 amino acids. Germline V lookup: CDR1 MNHNS, CDR2 SASEGT. Trimming cost V 2 bases and J 4 bases, with 15 bases left between them. Material: PBMCs, obtained after nivolumab (anti-PD-1) treatment. The chain carries TRBV6-1 and TRBJ2-7; perhaps TRBD2 as D (6 bases). The receptor was isolated from a person aged 35-79 years with oral cavity squamous cell carcinoma. CDR3 protein: CASSERPNGGYEQYF. In DNA, the CDR3 is TGTGCCAGCAGTGAACGGCCCAACGGGGGATACGAGCAGTACTTC.